These 9 T cell receptor beta chains were sequenced from one sample in a study of metastatic and nonmetastatic thyroid tumors. Among the patients, none had received any treatment before thyroid surgery. MiXCR reprocessed the PCR reads for TCRdb. This sample carries roughly 15,000 clones, roughly 25% of them seen once, and the ten largest clones take 22%. Sequences were obtained from tumor tissue. Receptor source: a female donor with papillary thyroid cancer or a benign thyroid nodule (not recorded which). Some clones in this sample may be carry-over from other donors' samples.

The V gene is TRBV2, the J gene TRBJ2-3, with a weak D call TRBD1 (6 bases). V gave up 6 bases and J gave up 1 base, with 8 bases separating them. Germline V gene data show CDR1 as SNHLY and CDR2 as FYNNEI. This CDR3 has 13 amino acids. The CDR3 DNA reads as TGTGCCAGCAGACCAGGGGGCACAGATACGCAGTATTTT. It encodes CASRPGGTDTQYF.

By proportion, this clone is medium-sized (0.01 to 0.1%). V and J are TRBV20-1 and TRBJ2-7; D ambiguous. The CDR3 has 13 residues. Trimming cost V 0 bases and J 2 bases, with 8 bases left between them. Germline CDR1 DFQATT, CDR2 SNEGSKA (reference sequence). The CDR3 sequence: CSARDGYTYEQYF. CDR3 sequence (DNA): TGCAGTGCTAGAGACGGTTACACCTACGAGCAGTACTTC.

This clone was detected ten times or more. This chain links TRBV11-2 with TRBJ2-1; TRBD2 agrees at 12 bases. The CDR3 consists of 15 residues. CDR1 is SGHAT and CDR2 is FQNNGV in the germline V gene. With 5 bases clipped from V and 9 bases from J, the junction kept 8 bases outside the gene matches. The CDR3 DNA sequence: TGTGCCAGCAGCGAGACTAGCGGGAGAGGTCGTGAGCAGTTCTTC. Amino acids: CASSETSGRGREQFF.

This clone was seen only a few times. V and J are TRBV28 and TRBJ2-7; D not resolved. Trimming stripped 5 bases from V and 6 bases from J, with 11 bases between. CDR1 MDHEN and CDR2 SYDVKM come from the germline V gene. The CDR3 consists of 12 residues. The CDR3 protein is CASSPTIREQYF. The CDR3 nucleotides are TGTGCCAGCAGTCCAACCATTCGCGAGCAGTACTTC. The whole variable domain, filled in from reference TRBV28 and TRBJ2-7, reads DVKVTQSSRYLVKRTGEKVFLECVQDMDHENMFWYRQDPGLGLRLIYFSYDVKMKEKGDIPEGYSVSREKKERFSLILESASTNQTSMYLCASSPTIREQYFGPGTRLTVT.

In nucleotides, the CDR3 is TGTGCCGGAGGACAGGGTGGAAACACCATATATTTT. Encoded protein: CAGGQGGNTIYF. V gene TRBV6-1 combines with J gene TRBJ1-3; 8 bases fit TRBD1. The length of the CDR3 is 12 residues. J gave up 3 bases and V 11 bases, and 3 bases lay outside the gene matches. CDR1 is MNHNS and CDR2 is SASEGT in the germline V gene.

This clone was seen a few times. This could be a read error, since a much larger clone is one nucleotide away. The CDR3: CASSRGTGGETQCF. CDR3 DNA: TGTGCCAGCAGCAGGGGGACAGGGGGTGAGACCCAGTGCTTC. The chain combines TRBV3-1 with TRBJ2-5; 11 bases map to TRBD1. The CDR3 has 14 residues. The germline V gene encodes CDR1 LGHDT and CDR2 YNNKEL (reference sequence).

This clone has more than one count but fewer than ten. At one of its ends the junction is not consistent with the germline gene, which may arise from a read error. V gene TRBV2 combines with J gene TRBJ2-7, with a possible D match to TRBD1 (6 bases). This CDR3 region has 15 residues. The germline V gene has CDR1 SNHLY and CDR2 FYNNEI. The DNA of the CDR3 is TGTGCCAGCAGGGAAGAGACAGGTAGTAACGACGAGCAGTACTTC. Translated: CASREETGSNDEQYF.

The chain recombines TRBV20-1 with TRBJ2-5; maybe TRBD1 (5 bases). Germline V gene data show CDR1 as DFQATT and CDR2 as SNEGSKA (reference sequence). The ends were cut back, 0 bases at V and 1 base at J, with 6 bases in the middle. The CDR3 totals 13 residues. CDR3 nucleotide sequence: TGCAGTGCTAGAGATGACAGCCAAGAGACCCAGTACTTC. Encoded protein: CSARDDSQETQYF.

In its sample, this clone is medium-sized (0.01 to 0.1%). J is TRBJ2-7 and V is TRBV2, with D tentatively TRBD1 (5 bases). V gave up 7 bases and J gave up 2 bases, with 12 bases separating them. The CDR3 consists of 13 residues. The germline V gene has CDR1 SNHLY and CDR2 FYNNEI. In DNA, the CDR3 is TGTGCCAGCATGTACAGGTTTACCTACGAGCAGTACTTC. It codes for CASMYRFTYEQYF.